The 27 T cell receptor beta chains given below trace back to one sample, sequenced in a study of cytomegalovirus exposure and HLA in healthy donors. PCR was performed using 60 Vbeta and 13 Jbeta primers. The method was immunoSEQ multiplex PCR; TCRdb's version includes in-frame clones alone and lacks a portion of them. The sample lists some 110,000 clones, 74% occurring once. The sample comprised PBMCs. These receptors were collected from a woman aged 50 to 65 in good health and CMV-seropositive.

The chain has TRBV6-6 and TRBJ1-1; D not certain. The CDR3 totals 16 residues. The ends were cut back, 6 bases at V and 1 base at J, with 18 bases in the middle. Germline CDR1 and CDR2: MNHNY and SVGAGI (reference sequence). Written as DNA, the CDR3 is TGTGCCAGCAGCTACGGACTCGGGAGATCGAACACTGAAGCTTTCTTT. The encoded protein is CASSYGLGRSNTEAFF.

V usage is TRBV5-6 and J usage is TRBJ1-6; D may be TRBD1 (5 bases). V shed 2 bases and J shed 6 bases, with 12 bases lying between them. Germline V gene sequence: CDR1 SGHDT, CDR2 YYEEEE. The CDR3 contains 15 residues. The CDR3 sequence is CASSLVTGVNSPLHF. The CDR3 DNA reads as TGTGCCAGCAGCTTAGTTACAGGCGTTAATTCACCCCTCCACTTT.

The rearrangement links TRBV2 to TRBJ1-4, with 9 positions matching TRBD1. CDR3 length: 15 amino acids. With 2 bases clipped from V and 8 bases from J, the junction kept 6 bases outside the gene matches. In germline, CDR1 is SNHLY, CDR2 FYNNEI. This CDR3 reads CASSEFGTGTEKLFF. The CDR3 region has the DNA TGTGCCAGCAGTGAATTTGGGACAGGGACGGAAAAACTGTTTTTT.

This clone was picked up a small number of times. This chain joins TRBV2 and TRBJ1-6; D not certain. The ends were cut back, 2 bases at V and 5 bases at J, with 13 bases in the middle. Germline lookup yields CDR1 SNHLY and CDR2 FYNNEI. The CDR3 totals 16 residues. The CDR3 sequence: CASSELQILNNSPLHF. CDR3 sequence (DNA): TGTGCCAGCAGTGAATTGCAGATCCTTAATAATTCACCCCTCCACTTT.

The chain has TRBV29-1 and TRBJ1-1, with no clear D. Germline V gives CDR1 SQVTM, CDR2 ANQGSEA. Between the trimmed V and J ends, which lost 6 bases and 0 bases, there was a span of 5 bases. The CDR3 sequence is 11 residues long. The CDR3 nucleotides are TGCAGCGTACACCTGAACACTGAAGCTTTCTTT. Residues: CSVHLNTEAFF.

This chain uses TRBV5-1 with TRBJ1-6; TRBD1 matches at 10 bases. This CDR3 comprises 17 residues. The V and J ends lost 4 bases and 10 bases, in that order; junction bases with no gene match: 14. Germline-derived CDR1 and CDR2 are SGHRS and YFSETQ. CDR3 DNA sequence: TGCGCCAGCAGCCTTTCAAGGGCGACAGGGGGCGGATCACCCCTCCACTTT. This translates into CASSLSRATGGGSPLHF.

This clone was seen only once. The gene calls are TRBV7-8 and TRBJ2-1; D is undetermined. This CDR3 comprises 14 residues. Germline CDR1 reads SGHVS; CDR2 reads FQNEAQ. V was clipped by 2 bases and J by 4 bases, with 9 bases between them. CDR3 coding DNA: TGTGCCAGCAGCTTACGGCAGGATTACAATGAGCAGTTCTTC. Amino acid sequence: CASSLRQDYNEQFF.

This chain links TRBV11-2 with TRBJ1-2; TRBD1 matches at 7 bases. Germline CDR1 is SGHAT and CDR2 is FQNNGV. The CDR3 extends over 16 amino acids. J was trimmed by 7 bases and V by 5 bases; bases with no gene match: 16. The CDR3 DNA is TGTGCCAGCAGCCCAGGGACAGTGCCATGGAGCAGTGGCTACACCTTC. Protein product: CASSPGTVPWSSGYTF.

This chain connects TRBV28 to TRBJ1-4; D uncertain. Per germline, CDR1 MDHEN and CDR2 SYDVKM. There are 15 residues in the CDR3. The germline V and J ends were trimmed by 4 bases and 8 bases, with 17 bases remaining between them. CDR3 protein: CASSSLAGGGEKLFF. The CDR3 DNA is TGTGCCAGCAGTTCTCTCGCGGGAGGAGGAGAAAAACTGTTTTTT.

Only a few counts were recorded for this clone. The V and J genes are TRBV29-1 and TRBJ2-2; D may be TRBD1 (6 bases). Germline V lookup: CDR1 SQVTM, CDR2 ANQGSEA. Trimming removed 4 bases at V and 15 bases at J, with 18 bases between. This CDR3 has 12 amino acids. The CDR3 sequence is CSVVEGVGVLFF. In nucleotides, the CDR3 is TGCAGCGTTGTCGAGGGGGTCGGTGTTTTGTTTTTT.

This rearrangement joins TRBV6-4 to TRBJ2-3, with 12 bases fitting TRBD2. The junction had 2 bases not matched to a gene; V was cut back by 3 bases and J by 4 bases. The CDR3 consists of 15 residues. The germline CDR1 and CDR2 sequences are MRHNA and SNTAGT. The CDR3 protein is CASSESSGGADTQYF. The CDR3 DNA reads as TGTGCCAGCAGTGAATCTAGCGGGGGGGCAGATACGCAGTATTTT.

In its sample, this clone was seen once. The chain uses TRBV6-1 and TRBJ1-1; D not resolved. Germline CDR1 MNHNS, CDR2 SASEGT. The ends were cut back, 8 bases at V and 1 base at J, with 5 bases in the middle. The CDR3 consists of 11 residues. In nucleotides, the CDR3 is TGTGCCAGCGGCAAGAACACTGAAGCTTTCTTT. It encodes CASGKNTEAFF.

Regarding this clone: The same CDR3 also results from other DNA sequences found in this sample. The chain combines TRBV7-9 with TRBJ1-2; 9 bases are shared with TRBD1. Germline V gene data show CDR1 as SEHNR and CDR2 as FQNEAQ (reference sequence). V shed 5 bases and J 2 bases; nucleotides not matched to a gene: 3. The CDR3 is 14 amino acids. CDR3 loop: CASSPGQGNYGYTF. The CDR3 coding sequence is TGTGCCAGCAGCCCGGGACAGGGAAACTATGGCTACACCTTC.

The chain couples TRBV4-1 to TRBJ2-5; D might be TRBD2 (5 bases). From germline, CDR1 is MGHRA and CDR2 YSYEKL. V lost 1 base, J lost 1 base, and 22 bases lay in between. The CDR3 spans 19 residues. CDR3 sequence: CASSQGRARARTFQETQYF. The DNA for the CDR3 is TGCGCCAGCAGCCAAGGACGGGCGAGGGCTAGAACATTCCAAGAGACCCAGTACTTC.

This clone was seen only a few times. V usage is TRBV6-6 and J usage is TRBJ1-2; D is possibly TRBD1 (5 bases). Germline CDR1 and CDR2: MNHNY and SVGAGI (reference sequence). CDR3 length equals 15 residues. Trimming stripped 0 bases from V and 0 bases from J, with 8 bases between. The CDR3 region has the DNA TGTGCCAGCAGTTACTCTGACAGCTCTAACTATGGCTACACCTTC. Encoded protein: CASSYSDSSNYGYTF.

The chain carries TRBV6-1 and TRBJ2-7, with 9 bases that match TRBD2. V shed 5 bases and J 3 bases; nucleotides not matched to a gene: 8. The CDR3 runs 15 residues. Germline-derived CDR1 and CDR2 are MNHNS and SASEGT. The CDR3 sequence: CASSIGAGGYYEQYF. For the CDR3, the DNA is TGTGCCAGCAGTATAGGGGCGGGGGGGTACTACGAGCAGTACTTC.

This clone came up a few times. The V gene is TRBV7-8, the J gene TRBJ1-4; possibly TRBD1 for D (6 bases). The germline CDR1 and CDR2 sequences are SGHVS and FQNEAQ. The V end lost 7 bases, the J end lost 7 bases, and 19 bases lay between the germline ends. CDR3 length: 15 amino acids. CDR3 bases: TGTGCCAGCATGCGATCGGGGGGCGCTTCTGAAAAACTGTTTTTT. Translation gives CASMRSGGASEKLFF.

The V call is TRBV7-2, the J call TRBJ2-3, with 10 bases fitting TRBD1. V lost 2 bases to trimming and J lost 6 bases; unmatched junction nucleotides: 8. CDR1 SGHTA and CDR2 FQGNSA come from the germline V gene. The CDR3 sequence is 16 residues long. CDR3 sequence: CASSLPDRGSGDTQYF. DNA for the CDR3: TGTGCCAGCAGCTTACCGGACAGGGGGTCAGGGGATACGCAGTATTTT.

The V and J genes are TRBV9 and TRBJ1-2, with D tentatively TRBD1 (5 bases). CDR3 size: 15 residues. The V gene's germline CDR1 is SGDLS and CDR2 YYNGEE. V was cut by 1 base and J by 1 base, with 11 bases left in between. CDR3 nucleotides: TGTGCCAGCAGCGTAACGGAGGGGATTAACTATGGCTACACCTTC. Protein: CASSVTEGINYGYTF.

This clone has a single count. The chain recombines TRBV28 with TRBJ1-2; 12 positions agree with TRBD1. V was pared by 2 bases and J by 1 base, with 5 bases of the junction left unmatched. Germline CDR1 MDHEN, CDR2 SYDVKM. CDR3 length equals 17 residues. CDR3 bases: TGTGCCAGCAGTTTAAGGGACAGGGGGCGCCGTAACTATGGCTACACCTTC. It yields the protein CASSLRDRGRRNYGYTF.

V and J are TRBV11-2 and TRBJ1-2; D is possibly TRBD1 (6 bases). Germline CDR1 reads SGHAT; CDR2 reads FQNNGV. V was shortened by 4 bases and J by 3 bases, with 12 bases between the two germline ends. The CDR3 sequence is 14 residues long. The CDR3 protein is CASSSPTGYYGYTF. The DNA for the CDR3 is TGTGCCAGCAGCTCTCCTACAGGGTACTATGGCTACACCTTC.

The chain has TRBV9 and TRBJ2-1; 7 positions match TRBD2. This CDR3 has 17 residues. Germline V gives CDR1 SGDLS, CDR2 YYNGEE. V gave up 0 bases and J gave up 2 bases; unmatched junction bases: 8. CDR3 loop: CASSVGPSAGAYNEQFF. As DNA, the CDR3 is TGTGCCAGCAGCGTAGGCCCCTCGGCGGGAGCCTACAATGAGCAGTTCTTC.

V usage is TRBV11-3 and J usage is TRBJ2-3; no firm D call. The CDR3 has 14 amino acids. The germline V and J ends were trimmed by 3 bases and 2 bases, with 9 bases remaining between them. From germline, CDR1 is SGHNT and CDR2 YENEEA. The CDR3 loop is CASSFSRYTDTQYF. CDR3 nucleotides: TGTGCCAGCAGCTTTTCCAGGTACACAGATACGCAGTATTTT.

The J gene is TRBJ2-3, the V gene TRBV30, with D hard to call. The germline CDR1 and CDR2 sequences are GTSNPN and SVGIG (reference sequence). The CDR3 runs 12 residues. V was cut by 5 bases and J by 2 bases, with 8 bases left in between. The CDR3 DNA is TGTGCCTGGGCCGAGCTCACAGATACGCAGTATTTT. It translates to CAWAELTDTQYF.

This chain links TRBV7-9 with TRBJ1-4, with a tentative D call TRBD1 (6 bases). This CDR3 has 13 amino acids. The germline V and J ends were trimmed by 5 bases and 8 bases, with 12 bases remaining between them. Per the germline V gene, CDR1 is SEHNR and CDR2 is FQNEAQ (reference sequence). The CDR3 DNA is TGTGCCAGCAGCCAGGACAGAGGGGAAAAACTGTTTTTT. It encodes CASSQDRGEKLFF.

The gene calls are TRBV5-1 and TRBJ1-1, with D tentatively TRBD1 (5 bases). The V and J ends lost 2 bases and 6 bases respectively, with 14 bases between them. The CDR3 runs 14 residues. Looked up from germline, CDR1 is SGHRS and CDR2 is YFSETQ. CDR3 DNA: TGCGCCAGCAGCTTTAGGGGATCGGACGCTGAAGCTTTCTTT. Translation gives CASSFRGSDAEAFF.

The chain has TRBV4-1 and TRBJ2-7; TRBD2 agrees at 11 bases. This CDR3 contains 14 residues. CDR1 is MGHRA, CDR2 YSYEKL, per germline. After removal of 2 bases from V and 3 bases from J, the junction contained 0 bases not matched to a gene. CDR3 DNA sequence: TGCGCCAGCAGCCAACTAGCGGGGGGCTACGAGCAGTACTTC. As protein: CASSQLAGGYEQYF.